This T cell receptor beta chain was found in a study of T cells in tuberculosis. At the level of the study: Samples predate treatment or fall within its first 7 days.

V was pared by 0 bases and J by 4 bases, with 6 bases between. The CDR3 runs 14 residues. CDR1 is LNHNV and CDR2 is YYDKDF in the germline V gene (reference sequence). Findings and limits, study-wide: Active tuberculosis alpha repertoires lay closer to GMM-specific TCRs than controls'.

Assay: immunoSEQ multiplex PCR; the TCRdb copy retains only in-frame clones and omits some. The sample lists under 45,000 clones; around 90% were seen once. Details on this clone: The antigen is not known.

Described time point: new active TB diagnosis, blood taken before or within 7 days of starting treatment. The chain couples TRBV15 to TRBJ1-4; D is possibly TRBD1 (6 bases). The origin of this receptor is an adult with tuberculosis. The sequences come from PBMCs, collected at tuberculosis diagnosis. Written as DNA, the CDR3 is TGTGCCACCAGCAGAGACAGGGGTAATGAAAAACTGTTTTTT. Translation: CATSRDRGNEKLFF.